The 28 T cell receptor beta chains given below trace back to one sample, sequenced in a study of blood T cell repertoires in COVID-19. Libraries were prepared by immunoSEQ multiplex PCR; TCRdb keeps only in-frame clonotypes and omits some of them. The profile shows approximately 330,000 clones, approximately 88% of them singletons. Sequences were obtained from peripheral blood. The source is a man aged 25-45 years with COVID-19, enrolled during active disease.

J is TRBJ2-5 and V is TRBV11-2, with D possibly being TRBD1 (7 bases). This CDR3 comprises 15 residues. The germline V gene has CDR1 SGHAT and CDR2 FQNNGV. The V gene lost 4 bases and the J gene lost 6 bases, with 18 bases spanning the gap. The CDR3 sequence is CASSSWTTGRKTQYF. The CDR3 bases are TGTGCCAGCAGCTCCTGGACGACAGGGAGGAAGACCCAGTACTTC.

This chain uses TRBV5-6 with TRBJ2-7; D is possibly TRBD2 (5 bases). This CDR3 region has 14 residues. V was clipped by 0 bases and J by 4 bases, with 11 bases between them. Per germline, CDR1 SGHDT and CDR2 YYEEEE. CDR3 nucleotide sequence: TGTGCCAGCAGCTTGGGAGGGTCGGGATACGAGCAGTACTTC. This gives the protein CASSLGGSGYEQYF.

The chain employs TRBV5-4 and TRBJ2-1; 7 bases fit TRBD2. The CDR3 is made up of 14 amino acids. CDR1 is SGHNT and CDR2 is YYREEE in the germline V gene (reference sequence). The ends lost 4 bases at V and 9 bases at J; junction bases unmatched: 10. CDR3 protein: CASSAAAGVSEQFF. CDR3 nucleotide sequence: TGTGCCAGCAGCGCGGCGGCGGGGGTAAGTGAGCAGTTCTTC.

The chain links TRBV29-1 to TRBJ1-1, with a possible D match to TRBD1 (6 bases). V shed 4 bases and J shed 0 bases, with 15 bases lying between them. The CDR3 has 15 residues. Germline lookup yields CDR1 SQVTM and CDR2 ANQGSEA. The CDR3 region has the DNA TGCAGCGTTGCGCCTACAGGGACCATGAACACTGAAGCTTTCTTT. Protein product: CSVAPTGTMNTEAFF.

The CDR3 here is CASRGQRNTEAFF. The CDR3 coding sequence is TGTGCCAGCAGGGGACAGAGGAACACTGAAGCTTTCTTT. This chain connects TRBV28 to TRBJ1-1, with 7 bases identical to TRBD1. This CDR3 spans 13 amino acids. In germline, CDR1 is MDHEN, CDR2 SYDVKM. Losses at the gene ends were 6 bases for V and 1 base for J; bases not matched to a gene: 2.

This chain uses TRBV5-1 with TRBJ1-1, with 7 bases aligning to TRBD1. V shed 0 bases, J shed 5 bases, and the junction held 7 bases outside the gene matches. Germline CDR1 is SGHRS and CDR2 is YFSETQ. This CDR3 is 15 amino acids long. The CDR3 loop is CASSLGDSLGTEAFF. CDR3 DNA sequence: TGCGCCAGCAGCTTGGGGGACAGCCTGGGTACTGAAGCTTTCTTT.

As concerns this clone: One junction end does not reproduce the germline sequence, and a read error may be involved. In DNA, the CDR3 is TGTGCCAGCAGTCGTACAGGGGGCGAGGAGTACTTC. This gives the protein CASSRTGGEEYF. The chain couples TRBV12-3 or TRBV12-4 to TRBJ2-7; 9 bases line up with TRBD1. The CDR3 is 12 residues long.

The J gene is TRBJ2-1, the V gene TRBV5-1; TRBD2 matches 10 bases. Germline V gene data show CDR1 as SGHRS and CDR2 as YFSETQ. Trimming cost V 5 bases and J 4 bases; bases outside gene matches: 9. The CDR3 is 16 amino acids. CDR3: CASSPQLAGIYNEQFF. The CDR3 coding sequence is TGCGCCAGCAGTCCCCAACTAGCGGGGATTTACAATGAGCAGTTCTTC.

V gene TRBV30 combines with J gene TRBJ2-5; 16 bases fit TRBD2. The CDR3 has 16 amino acids. The germline V gene has CDR1 GTSNPN and CDR2 SVGIG (reference sequence). The V and J ends lost 2 bases and 8 bases, in that order; junction bases with no gene match: 8. CDR3 protein: CAWSSGTSGRAETQYF. In DNA form, the CDR3 reads TGTGCCTGGAGTTCCGGGACTAGCGGGAGGGCGGAAACCCAGTACTTC.

This clone has only one observation. This chain uses TRBV7-2 with TRBJ1-2; D might be TRBD1 (6 bases). V lost 5 bases, J lost 12 bases, and 25 bases lay in between. This CDR3 has 15 amino acids. Germline CDR1 and CDR2: SGHTA and FQGNSA. The CDR3 reads CASSPSTGLFLANTF. The CDR3 nucleotides are TGTGCCAGCAGCCCCTCGACAGGATTGTTTCTGGCGAACACCTTC.

The CDR3 here is CASSDSASGDTDTQYF. The CDR3 nucleotides are TGTGCCAGCAGTGACTCGGCTAGCGGAGACACAGATACGCAGTATTTT. This rearrangement joins TRBV6-4 to TRBJ2-3; 7 bases align to TRBD2. There are 16 residues in the CDR3. The ends lost 0 bases at V and 2 bases at J; junction bases unmatched: 5. Per germline, CDR1 MRHNA and CDR2 SNTAGT.

This clone has more than one count but fewer than ten. This chain links TRBV9 with TRBJ2-3, with 12 bases matching TRBD2. CDR1 is SGDLS, CDR2 YYNGEE, per germline. V lost 2 bases and J lost 1; bases outside the gene matches: 11. The CDR3 loop spans 19 amino acids. CDR3 coding DNA: TGTGCCAGCAGCGTCCTCCCACTATCTAGCGGGAGGGGCACAGATACGCAGTATTTT. As protein: CASSVLPLSSGRGTDTQYF.

The J gene is TRBJ2-1, the V gene TRBV11-2; D is perhaps TRBD2 (6 bases). Germline lookup yields CDR1 SGHAT and CDR2 FQNNGV. There are 13 residues in the CDR3. Trimming left V 1 base short and J 6 bases short, with 7 bases between. The CDR3 is CASSLGSGNEQFF. In DNA form, the CDR3 reads TGTGCCAGCAGCTTAGGTAGCGGCAATGAGCAGTTCTTC.

The chain employs TRBV9 and TRBJ2-1, with TRBD1 matching 9 bases. Germline CDR1 SGDLS, CDR2 YYNGEE. The V and J ends lost 3 bases and 5 bases, in that order; junction bases with no gene match: 6. The CDR3 loop spans 15 amino acids. CDR3 nucleotide sequence: TGTGCCAGCAGCGCCGTGGACAGGGGAGACAATGAGCAGTTCTTC. The encoded protein is CASSAVDRGDNEQFF.

The V and J genes are TRBV7-9 and TRBJ1-1, with D hard to call. The germline CDR1 and CDR2 sequences are SEHNR and FQNEAQ (reference sequence). The CDR3 loop spans 14 amino acids. Trimming cost V 1 base and J 1 base, with 7 bases left between them. The CDR3 sequence is CASSLGGGNTEAFF. In nucleotides, the CDR3 is TGTGCCAGCAGCTTAGGGGGAGGGAACACTGAAGCTTTCTTT.

This chain's CDR3 is CASTGPEGETQYF. The CDR3 DNA follows: TGCGCCAGCACCGGGCCGGAGGGTGAGACCCAGTACTTC. The rearrangement uses TRBV5-1 and TRBJ2-5; D perhaps matches TRBD2 (6 bases). Between the trimmed V and J ends, which lost 6 bases and 5 bases, there was a span of 14 bases. CDR3 length: 13 amino acids. The germline V gene has CDR1 SGHRS and CDR2 YFSETQ.

The gene calls are TRBV7-9 and TRBJ1-1; the match to TRBD1 covers 7 bases. Germline trimming cut 3 bases from V and 3 bases from J; bases unmatched to any gene: 4. The CDR3 extends over 14 amino acids. In germline, CDR1 is SEHNR, CDR2 FQNEAQ (reference sequence). CDR3 bases: TGTGCCAGCAGCTTCGCCGGGACAGACACTGAAGCTTTCTTT. Its translation: CASSFAGTDTEAFF.

The gene calls are TRBV19 and TRBJ1-2; maybe TRBD1 (5 bases). This CDR3 is 14 amino acids long. In germline, CDR1 is LNHDA, CDR2 SQIVND (reference sequence). V shed 1 base and J shed 6 bases, with 12 bases lying between them. CDR3: CASSIAQGRDGYTF. The CDR3 DNA follows: TGTGCCAGTAGTATAGCCCAGGGAAGGGATGGCTACACCTTC.

The chain carries TRBV28 and TRBJ2-7; TRBD2 agrees at 14 bases. The length of the CDR3 is 17 residues. V gave up 7 bases and J gave up 4 bases; unmatched junction bases: 12. The germline V gene encodes CDR1 MDHEN and CDR2 SYDVKM. CDR3 protein: CASTPGGLAGGWYEQYF. Written as DNA, the CDR3 is TGTGCCAGCACCCCAGGAGGACTAGCGGGGGGTTGGTACGAGCAGTACTTC.

This clone was seen only once. CDR3 loop: CASSLGLAGIQETQYF. As DNA, the CDR3 is TGTGCCAGCAGCTTAGGACTAGCGGGAATTCAAGAGACCCAGTACTTC. This chain uses TRBV7-7 with TRBJ2-5; 11 bases are shared with TRBD2. Germline assignment: CDR1 SSHAT and CDR2 FNYEAQ (reference sequence). Trimming at V came to 1 base and at J to 2 bases, leaving 3 bases not matched to a gene. CDR3 length: 16 amino acids. The variable domain in full, completed from reference TRBV7-7 and TRBJ2-5, reads GAGVSQSPRYKVTKRGQDVTLRCDPISSHATLYWYQQALGQGPEFLTYFNYEAQPDKSGLPSDRFSAERPEGSISTLTIQRTEQRDSAMYRCASSLGLAGIQETQYFGPGTRLLVL.

The rearrangement uses TRBV12-3 or TRBV12-4 and TRBJ2-2; D gene unclear. The CDR3 is 11 amino acids. With 4 bases removed from V and 6 bases from J, the gap between germline ends came to 3 bases. CDR3 residues: CASSSSGELFF. The CDR3 DNA reads as TGTGCCAGCAGTTCGTCCGGGGAGCTGTTTTTT.

CDR3 amino acids: CASSLPTGPNEQYF. CDR3 nucleotides: TGTGCCAGCAGCCTCCCGACAGGGCCCAACGAGCAGTACTTC. The chain carries TRBV13 and TRBJ2-7, with TRBD1 matching 7 bases. The V gene end was trimmed by 5 bases and the J gene end by 5 bases; junction bases not matched to a gene: 9. The germline CDR1 and CDR2 sequences are PRHDT and FYEKMQ (reference sequence). The CDR3 totals 14 residues. The complete variable domain, with remaining parts taken from reference TRBV13 and TRBJ2-7, reads AAGVIQSPRHLIKEKRETATLKCYPIPRHDTVYWYQQGPGQDPQFLISFYEKMQSDKGSIPDRFSAQQFSDYHSELNMSSLELGDSALYFCASSLPTGPNEQYFGPGTRLTVT.

The CDR3 sequence: CAISEDLPRVDTQYF. The CDR3 nucleotides are TGTGCCATCAGTGAGGACCTCCCCAGGGTGGATACGCAGTATTTT. The V call is TRBV10-3, the J call TRBJ2-3, with D possibly being TRBD1 (5 bases). This CDR3 has 15 residues. V gave up 2 bases and J gave up 6 bases, with 15 bases separating them. Germline V gives CDR1 ENHRY, CDR2 SYGVKD.

The J gene is TRBJ2-5, the V gene TRBV7-2; no firm D call. The V and J ends lost 7 bases and 5 bases respectively, with 8 bases between them. Germline assignment: CDR1 SGHTA and CDR2 FQGNSA. The CDR3 spans 11 residues. The CDR3 sequence is CASTYSETQYF. In nucleotides, the CDR3 is TGTGCCAGCACCTATTCGGAGACCCAGTACTTC. The full variable domain, with the rest looked up from reference TRBV7-2 and TRBJ2-5, is GAGVSQSPSNKVTEKGKDVELRCDPISGHTALYWYRQSLGQGLEFLIYFQGNSAPDKSGLPSDRFSAERTGGSVSTLTIQRTQQEDSAVYLCASTYSETQYFGPGTRLLVL.

J is TRBJ2-2 and V is TRBV19; a weak D match, TRBD1 (7 bases). The germline V gene encodes CDR1 LNHDA and CDR2 SQIVND (reference sequence). CDR3 length: 14 amino acids. V lost 3 bases and J 7 bases, leaving 12 bases between the germline ends. CDR3 DNA: TGTGCCAGTAGTATTCAGGGGGGAAGCGGGGAGCTGTTTTTT. It encodes CASSIQGGSGELFF.

Worth noting for this clone: Within the sample, other DNA sequences also encode this same CDR3. The gene calls are TRBV5-1 and TRBJ2-7; D ambiguous. CDR1 and CDR2 from the germline V gene are SGHRS and YFSETQ. Trimming left V 2 bases short and J 2 bases short, with 5 bases between. The length of the CDR3 is 12 residues. CDR3 protein: CASSFDTYEQYF. CDR3 DNA sequence: TGCGCCAGCAGCTTTGACACCTACGAGCAGTACTTC. Combining the CDR3 with reference TRBV5-1 and TRBJ2-7 gives the whole variable domain KAGVTQTPRYLIKTRGQQVTLSCSPISGHRSVSWYQQTPGQGLQFLFEYFSETQRNKGNFPGRFSGRQFSNSRSEMNVSTLELGDSALYLCASSFDTYEQYFGPGTRLTVT.

Here the CDR3 DNA reads TGTGCCAGCAGTGATCTCTGGACAACGAACACCGGGGAGCTGTTTTTT. This codes for CASSDLWTTNTGELFF. The chain uses TRBV2 and TRBJ2-2; tentative D call: TRBD1 (5 bases). The V gene lost 3 bases and the J gene lost 0 bases, with 11 bases spanning the gap. The CDR3 covers 16 residues. CDR1 SNHLY and CDR2 FYNNEI come from the germline V gene.

The rearrangement uses TRBV27 and TRBJ1-1, with a tentative D call TRBD1 (6 bases). CDR1 and CDR2 from the germline V gene are MNHEY and SMNVEV (reference sequence). The ends were cut back, 6 bases at V and 0 bases at J, with 8 bases in the middle. The CDR3 extends over 13 amino acids. The CDR3 nucleotides read TGTGCCAGCAGGGACAGTTTGAACACTGAAGCTTTCTTT. Translated, it gives CASRDSLNTEAFF.